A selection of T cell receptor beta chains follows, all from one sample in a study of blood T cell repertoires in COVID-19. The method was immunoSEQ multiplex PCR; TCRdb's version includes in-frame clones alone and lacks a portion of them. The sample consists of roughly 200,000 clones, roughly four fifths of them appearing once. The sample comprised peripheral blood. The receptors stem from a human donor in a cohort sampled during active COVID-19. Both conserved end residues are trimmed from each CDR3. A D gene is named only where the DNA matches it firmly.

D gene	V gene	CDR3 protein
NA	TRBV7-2	ASSLGQGLLNQPQH
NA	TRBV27	ASSRSSPGSRGGTDTQY
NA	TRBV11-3	ASSLDSPTDTQY
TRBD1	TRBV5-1	ASSTGQGSSGNTIY
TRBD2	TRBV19	ASSSPGLVSYEQY
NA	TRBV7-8	ASSFTGLNEQY
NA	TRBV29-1	SVEDSGQY
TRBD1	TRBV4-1	ASSQGTGASGANVLT
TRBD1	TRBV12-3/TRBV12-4	ASRQGAGTEAF
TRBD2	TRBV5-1	ASSLVGAGIQETQY
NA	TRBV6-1	ASSEVLGAGYEQY
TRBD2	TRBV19	ASSKSGTSGRATRDEQF
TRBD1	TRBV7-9	ASSEQGMNTEAF
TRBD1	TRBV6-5	ASSSYRDRVGEQY
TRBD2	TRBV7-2	ASSSFYSGRAGEQF
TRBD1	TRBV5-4	ASSVDRGEQY
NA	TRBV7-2	ASSHDRIYNEQF
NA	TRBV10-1	ASSALQGGREAF
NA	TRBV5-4	ASSSSYEQY
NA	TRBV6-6	ASRITGNYGYT